Listed below are T cell receptor beta chains from one sample, sequenced in a study of T cell repertoires in cytomegalovirus infection. TCRdb re-derived calls from the reads in MiXCR, one entry per CDR3 protein. The top ten clones hold about 9.4% of a sample with 400,000 to 550,000 distinct CDR3 sequences, 11% of them seen once. The sequenced sample was PBMCs. The receptors stem from a human donor in good health (CMV status not recorded). Some clones in this sample may be carry-over from other donors' samples. The CDR3 runs from the conserved cysteine through the conserved F or W. The order of the fields is clone size, J gene, D gene, CDR3 length, V gene, CDR3 protein, CDR3 DNA. D genes are given only for firm matches. Clone size is shown for a subset of rows, as once, few, many or a class of expanded clone.

size: NA
J: TRBJ2-1
D: NA
length: 13
V: TRBV29-1
CDR3: CSVEVLVSVEQFF
DNA: TGCAGCGTTGAAGTGCTAGTGTCCGTTGAGCAGTTCTTC

size: NA
J: TRBJ2-7
D: NA
length: 12
V: TRBV5-6
CDR3: CASSDDWGEQYF
DNA: TGTGCCAGCAGCGACGATTGGGGGGAGCAGTACTTC

size: NA
J: TRBJ2-1
D: NA
length: 11
V: TRBV2
CDR3: CASNENGEQFF
DNA: TGTGCCAGCAACGAAAATGGGGAGCAGTTCTTC

size: many
J: TRBJ1-2
D: NA
length: 13
V: TRBV6-2/TRBV6-3
CDR3: CASSFGQGHGYTF
DNA: TGTGCCAGCAGTTTTGGGCAGGGGCATGGCTACACCTTC

size: few
J: TRBJ1-1
D: NA
length: 16
V: TRBV5-1
CDR3: CASSLAGTNLNTEAFF
DNA: TGCGCCAGCAGCTTGGCCGGGACAAACTTGAACACTGAAGCTTTCTTT

size: many
J: TRBJ1-5
D: NA
length: 14
V: TRBV20-1
CDR3: CSASAVGENQPQHF
DNA: TGCAGTGCTAGCGCGGTAGGGGAGAATCAGCCCCAGCATTTT

size: few
J: TRBJ2-3
D: NA
length: 14
V: TRBV28
CDR3: CASSRDSRTDTQYF
DNA: TGTGCCAGCAGCCGGGACTCCCGCACAGATACGCAGTATTTT

size: few
J: TRBJ2-1
D: NA
length: 13
V: TRBV29-1
CDR3: CSVRGAEYNEQFF
DNA: TGCAGCGTTCGGGGGGCAGAATACAATGAGCAGTTCTTC

size: NA
J: TRBJ2-5
D: TRBD1
length: 12
V: TRBV3-1
CDR3: CASTGVGETQYF
DNA: TGTGCCAGTACAGGGGTCGGGGAGACCCAGTACTTC

size: NA
J: TRBJ1-3
D: TRBD1
length: 15
V: TRBV29-1
CDR3: CSVEDQGGEGNTIYF
DNA: TGCAGCGTTGAAGATCAGGGGGGAGAAGGAAACACCATATATTTT

size: many
J: TRBJ1-3
D: NA
length: 15
V: TRBV19
CDR3: CASTPTVSSGNTIYF
DNA: TGTGCCTCGACCCCGACGGTGAGCTCTGGAAACACCATATATTTT

size: few
J: TRBJ2-7
D: NA
length: 16
V: TRBV14
CDR3: CASSQDTRTAYYEQYF
DNA: TGTGCCAGCAGCCAAGATACTAGGACAGCCTACTACGAGCAGTACTTC

size: few
J: TRBJ2-3
D: TRBD1
length: 14
V: TRBV11-3
CDR3: CASSSSRGKDTQYF
DNA: TGTGCCAGCAGCTCGAGCAGGGGGAAGGATACGCAGTATTTT

size: many
J: TRBJ2-5
D: TRBD2
length: 14
V: TRBV7-9
CDR3: CASSSGGTQETQYF
DNA: TGTGCCAGCAGCTCCGGGGGGACGCAGGAGACCCAGTACTTC

size: few
J: TRBJ2-7
D: TRBD1
length: 14
V: TRBV2
CDR3: CATQNRQGAIEQYF
DNA: TGTGCCACTCAAAACCGACAGGGGGCGATCGAGCAGTACTTC

size: NA
J: TRBJ2-1
D: TRBD2
length: 18
V: TRBV11-2
CDR3: CASSLAAIGGGSYNEQFF
DNA: TGTGCCAGCAGCTTAGCCGCCATCGGCGGGGGCTCCTACAATGAGCAGTTCTTC